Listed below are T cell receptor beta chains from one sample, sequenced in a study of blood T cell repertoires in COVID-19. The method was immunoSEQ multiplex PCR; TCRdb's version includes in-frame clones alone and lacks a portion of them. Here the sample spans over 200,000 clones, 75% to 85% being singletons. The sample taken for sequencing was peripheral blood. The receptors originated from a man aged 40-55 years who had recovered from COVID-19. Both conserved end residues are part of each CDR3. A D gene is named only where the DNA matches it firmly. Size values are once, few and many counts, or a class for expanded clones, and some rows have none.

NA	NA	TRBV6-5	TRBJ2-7	TGTGCCAGCAGTTACTCGAACGTGGGGGCTCCCAACGAGCAGTACTTC	CASSYSNVGAPNEQYF
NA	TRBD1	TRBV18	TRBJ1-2	TGTGCCAGCTCACTTCAGGACAGGGATGGCTACACCTTC	CASSLQDRDGYTF
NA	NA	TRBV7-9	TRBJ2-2	TGTGCCAGCAGCTTAGAGTTTAGCGTGAGCGCGAACACCGGGGAGCTGTTTTTT	CASSLEFSVSANTGELFF
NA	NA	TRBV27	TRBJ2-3	TGTGCCAGCAGTTTGTCAATGGAGGGTGCTGATACGCAGTATTTT	CASSLSMEGADTQYF
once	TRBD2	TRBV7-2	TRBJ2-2	TGTGCCAGCAGCTTTTTCGGGAGGAGCGGGGAGCTGTTTTTT	CASSFFGRSGELFF
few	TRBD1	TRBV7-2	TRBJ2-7	TGTGCCAGCAGCTACACCTGGGACAGGGGAAACGAGCAGTACTTC	CASSYTWDRGNEQYF
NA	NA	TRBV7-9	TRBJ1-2	TGTGCCAGCAGCTTAGCGCGACAGAATCCCACCTTC	CASSLARQNPTF
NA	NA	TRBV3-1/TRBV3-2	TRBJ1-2	TGTGCCAGCAGCCAAGAGGGCCAGAGTCGCTATGGCTACACCTTC	CASSQEGQSRYGYTF
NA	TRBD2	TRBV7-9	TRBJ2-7	TGTGCCAGCAGCCCCAATACAGCTAGCGGGAGGATGGGAGAGCAGTACTTC	CASSPNTASGRMGEQYF
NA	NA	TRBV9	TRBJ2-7	TGTGCCAGCAGCCTCCGTATTAGCGGAGGCGAGCAGTACTTC	CASSLRISGGEQYF
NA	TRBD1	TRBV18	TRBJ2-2	TGTGCCAGCTCAAGCAGGGGGACCGATACCGGGGAGCTGTTTTTT	CASSSRGTDTGELFF
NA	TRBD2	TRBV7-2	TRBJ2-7	TGTGCCAGCAGCGGGATACTAGCGGGAGCTTACGAGCAGTACTTC	CASSGILAGAYEQYF
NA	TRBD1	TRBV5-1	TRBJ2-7	TGCGCCAGCAGCTCATCTGGGACAGGGTACTACGAGCAGTACTTC	CASSSSGTGYYEQYF
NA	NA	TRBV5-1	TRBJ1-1	TGCGCCAGCAGGGACCCCCAGGAGGGCTTCACTGAAGCTTTCTTT	CASRDPQEGFTEAFF
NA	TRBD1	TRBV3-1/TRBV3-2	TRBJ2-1	TGTGCCAGCAGCTCAAGGACAGGGAGGAATGAGCAGTTCTTC	CASSSRTGRNEQFF
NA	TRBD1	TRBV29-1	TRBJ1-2	TGCAGCGTTGACCTCCGGGACAGGGGATCGTATGGCTACACCTTC	CSVDLRDRGSYGYTF
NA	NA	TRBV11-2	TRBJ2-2	TGTGCCAGCAGCTTAGTTAGCTTCAACACCGGGGAGCTGTTTTTT	CASSLVSFNTGELFF
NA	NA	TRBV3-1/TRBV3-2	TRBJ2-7	TGTGCCAGCAGCCAACAACTAGACTCTTACGAGCAGTACTTC	CASSQQLDSYEQYF
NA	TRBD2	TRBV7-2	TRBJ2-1	TGTGCCAGCAGCTTAAAGGGACTAGCGGGGCTGTTCTTC	CASSLKGLAGLFF
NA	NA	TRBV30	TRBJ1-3	TGTGCCTGGAGTGCATCCTCTGGAAACACCATATATTTT	CAWSASSGNTIYF
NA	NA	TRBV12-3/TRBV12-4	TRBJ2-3	TGTGCCAGCAGTTTAGCGCGAACAGATACGCAGTATTTT	CASSLARTDTQYF
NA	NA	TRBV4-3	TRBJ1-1	TGCGCCAGCAGCCAAGAGGGGGGCACTGAAGCTTTCTTT	CASSQEGGTEAFF
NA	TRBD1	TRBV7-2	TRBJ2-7	TGTGCCAGCAGCTTTAGACAGGGTTACGAGCAGTACTTC	CASSFRQGYEQYF
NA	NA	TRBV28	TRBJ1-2	TGTGCCAGCAGCCCCCAGGCGTTTAACTATGGCTACACCTTC	CASSPQAFNYGYTF
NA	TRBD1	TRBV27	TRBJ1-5	TGTGCCAGCAGTTTCACCGGGACAGGGCCGATCTATAGCAATCAGCCCCAGCATTTT	CASSFTGTGPIYSNQPQHF
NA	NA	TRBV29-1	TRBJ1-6	TGCAGCGTGCGGGACGGCGGTAATTCACCCCTCCACTTT	CSVRDGGNSPLHF
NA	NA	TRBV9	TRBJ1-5	TGTGCCAGCAGCGTAGAATCCGGTCAGCCCCAGCATTTT	CASSVESGQPQHF
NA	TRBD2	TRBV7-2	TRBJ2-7	TGTGCCAGCAGACCGGGACTAGCGTCCTACGAGCAGTACTTC	CASRPGLASYEQYF
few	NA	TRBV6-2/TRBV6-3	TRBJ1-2	TGTGCCAGCAGTTACCAAGCGGGGGGCTACACCTTC	CASSYQAGGYTF
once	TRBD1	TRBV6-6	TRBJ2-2	TGTGCCAGCAGTAACCGGCCGGGACAGTACGGGGAGCTGTTTTTT	CASSNRPGQYGELFF
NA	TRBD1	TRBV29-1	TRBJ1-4	TGCAGCGTTGGAACTCCGGGACAGGGGGCCGTTGTTGAAAAACTGTTTTTT	CSVGTPGQGAVVEKLFF
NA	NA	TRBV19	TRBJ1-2	TGTGCCAGTAGTATTCGCAGCTATGGCTACACCTTC	CASSIRSYGYTF
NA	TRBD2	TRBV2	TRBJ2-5	TGTGCCAGCAGTGGAGTCGGTAGCGGGGGCCAAGAGACCCAGTACTTC	CASSGVGSGGQETQYF
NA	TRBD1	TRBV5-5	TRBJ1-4	TGTGCCAGCAGTGACAGGGCTGAAAAACTGTTTTTT	CASSDRAEKLFF
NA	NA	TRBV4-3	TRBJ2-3	TGCGCCAGCAGCCAAGATGCGGGCACAGATACGCAGTATTTT	CASSQDAGTDTQYF
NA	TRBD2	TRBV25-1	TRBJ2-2	TGTGCCAGTCAGCTAGCGGGAGGTAACACCGGGGAGCTGTTTTTT	CASQLAGGNTGELFF
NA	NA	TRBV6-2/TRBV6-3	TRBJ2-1	TGTGCCAGCAGCTATATAGACAGGTTAACCTACAATGAGCAGTTCTTC	CASSYIDRLTYNEQFF
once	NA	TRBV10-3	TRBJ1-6	TGTGCCATCAGTGAAGCAGGACTTCATTCACCCCTCCACTTT	CAISEAGLHSPLHF
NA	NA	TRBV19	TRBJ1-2	TGTGCCAGTAGTATAGGAGGGGGCTATGGCTACACCTTC	CASSIGGGYGYTF
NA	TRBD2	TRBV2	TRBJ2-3	TGTGCCAGCAGGGGACTAGCGGGGAGATGGGCAGATACGCAGTATTTT	CASRGLAGRWADTQYF
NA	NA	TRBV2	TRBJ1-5	TGTGCCTCTGGGGCGGGGGCAGAAGGCAATCAGCCCCAGCATTTT	CASGAGAEGNQPQHF
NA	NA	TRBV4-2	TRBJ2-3	TGTGCCAGCAGCCACGGGGGACTCCTAAGCACAGATACGCAGTATTTT	CASSHGGLLSTDTQYF
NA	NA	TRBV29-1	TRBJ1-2	TGCAGCGTCGAAGGAGGACAGACCGACTATGGCTACACCTTC	CSVEGGQTDYGYTF
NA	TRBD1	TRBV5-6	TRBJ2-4	TGTGCCAGCAGCTTGGTGCCAGGGGGCGCCAAAAACATTCAGTACTTC	CASSLVPGGAKNIQYF
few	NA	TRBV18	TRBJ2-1	TGTGCCAGCTCAACCGAAGGGGGGGCCCATGAGCAGTTCTTC	CASSTEGGAHEQFF
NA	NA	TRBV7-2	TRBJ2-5	TGTGCCAGCAGCCCCGGGTGGCAAGAGACCCAGTACTTC	CASSPGWQETQYF
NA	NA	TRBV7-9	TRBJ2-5	TGTGCCAGCAGCTCCGATTCCAGGGAGACCCAGTACTTC	CASSSDSRETQYF
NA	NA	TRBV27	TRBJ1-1	TGTGCCAGCAGTCGACAGCTAATGAACACTGAAGCTTTCTTT	CASSRQLMNTEAFF
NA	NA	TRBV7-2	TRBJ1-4	TGTGCCAGCAGCTTAGGGGTTACGGAGAAACTGTTTTTT	CASSLGVTEKLFF
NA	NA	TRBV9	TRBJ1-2	TGTGCCAGCAGCGTAGTTCCGTCCGCTCCGGATGGCTACACCTTC	CASSVVPSAPDGYTF
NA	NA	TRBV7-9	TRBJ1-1	TGTGCCAGCAGCCCTTGGGACACCAACACTGAAGCTTTCTTT	CASSPWDTNTEAFF
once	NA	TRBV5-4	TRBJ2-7	TGTGCCAGCAATAAGAGACAGGCCCCCTACGAGCAGTACTTC	CASNKRQAPYEQYF
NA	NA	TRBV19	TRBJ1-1	TGTGCCAGTAGTATAGATCCCCGGAGGACTGAAGCTTTCTTT	CASSIDPRRTEAFF
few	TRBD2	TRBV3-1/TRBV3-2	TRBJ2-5	TGTGCCAGCAGCCAAGAAGTGACTAGCGGTCAAGAGACCCAGTACTTC	CASSQEVTSGQETQYF
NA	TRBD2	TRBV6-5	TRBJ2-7	TGTGCCAGCTGCGACCCGGGACTAGAAGGACTCGAGCAGTACTTC	CASCDPGLEGLEQYF